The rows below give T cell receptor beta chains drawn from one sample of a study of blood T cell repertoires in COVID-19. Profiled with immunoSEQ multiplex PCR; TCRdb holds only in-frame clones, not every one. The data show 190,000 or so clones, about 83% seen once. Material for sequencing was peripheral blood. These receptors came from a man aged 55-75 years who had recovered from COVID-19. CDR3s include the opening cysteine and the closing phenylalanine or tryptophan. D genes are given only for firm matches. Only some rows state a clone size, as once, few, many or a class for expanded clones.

CDR3 protein: CASSSSGGSYEQYF; CDR3 DNA: TGTGCCAGTAGTTCTTCAGGGGGCTCCTACGAGCAGTACTTC; D gene: TRBD1; V gene: TRBV19; J gene: TRBJ2-7; clone size: .
CDR3 protein: CASSFLTEPYEQYF; CDR3 DNA: TGCGCCAGCAGCTTTCTAACTGAACCCTACGAGCAGTACTTC; D gene: .; V gene: TRBV5-1; J gene: TRBJ2-7; clone size: .
CDR3 protein: CASSRGTSGYNEQFF; CDR3 DNA: TGTGCCAGCAGCCGCGGGACTAGCGGATACAATGAGCAGTTCTTC; D gene: TRBD2; V gene: TRBV7-9; J gene: TRBJ2-1; clone size: .
CDR3 protein: CASSVGSDQPQHF; CDR3 DNA: TGTGCCAGCAGCGTTGGCTCTGATCAGCCCCAGCATTTT; D gene: .; V gene: TRBV9; J gene: TRBJ1-5; clone size: .
CDR3 protein: CASSLAGDRARGGYGYTF; CDR3 DNA: TGTGCCAGCAGCTTAGCGGGGGACAGGGCTCGTGGGGGCTATGGCTACACCTTC; D gene: TRBD1; V gene: TRBV7-2; J gene: TRBJ1-2; clone size: .
CDR3 protein: CASSLWEGGETQYF; CDR3 DNA: TGTGCCAGCAGCCTTTGGGAGGGAGGAGAGACCCAGTACTTC; D gene: TRBD2; V gene: TRBV7-9; J gene: TRBJ2-5; clone size: .
CDR3 protein: CASSSGRYSGNTIYF; CDR3 DNA: TGTGCCAGCAGTTCCGGCAGGTACTCTGGAAACACCATATATTTT; D gene: .; V gene: TRBV27; J gene: TRBJ1-3; clone size: .
CDR3 protein: CAISESQGLAGGLEQFF; CDR3 DNA: TGTGCCATCAGTGAGTCCCAGGGACTAGCGGGAGGGCTGGAGCAGTTCTTC; D gene: TRBD2; V gene: TRBV10-3; J gene: TRBJ2-1; clone size: .
CDR3 protein: CASSPLGSGRDTGELFF; CDR3 DNA: TGTGCCAGCAGTCCGTTAGGGAGCGGGAGAGACACCGGGGAGCTGTTTTTT; D gene: TRBD2; V gene: TRBV6-4; J gene: TRBJ2-2; clone size: once
CDR3 protein: CASSSGQGNQPQHF; CDR3 DNA: TGTGCCAGCAGTTCGGGACAGGGAAATCAGCCCCAGCATTTT; D gene: TRBD1; V gene: TRBV6-5; J gene: TRBJ1-5; clone size: .
CDR3 protein: CASSSYRGLSYNSPLHF; CDR3 DNA: TGTGCCAGCAGCTCCTACAGGGGGCTCTCCTATAATTCACCCCTCCACTTT; D gene: TRBD1; V gene: TRBV5-5; J gene: TRBJ1-6; clone size: .
CDR3 protein: CASSNSRTGAVAIYF; CDR3 DNA: TGTGCCAGCAGTAATAGCCGCACCGGCGCCGTCGCCATATATTTT; D gene: .; V gene: TRBV28; J gene: TRBJ1-3; clone size: .
CDR3 protein: CASSIGRANYGYTF; CDR3 DNA: TGTGCCAGCAGTATTGGGCGGGCTAACTATGGCTACACCTTC; D gene: .; V gene: TRBV28; J gene: TRBJ1-2; clone size: .
CDR3 protein: CASSEQTTGTEAFF; CDR3 DNA: TGTGCCAGCAGTGAACAGACAACGGGGACTGAAGCTTTCTTT; D gene: .; V gene: TRBV6-4; J gene: TRBJ1-1; clone size: few
CDR3 protein: CASSAGPRTGLNEQFF; CDR3 DNA: TGTGCCAGCAGCGCAGGACCCCGGACAGGGCTCAATGAGCAGTTCTTC; D gene: TRBD1; V gene: TRBV9; J gene: TRBJ2-1; clone size: .
CDR3 protein: CASSPRTPAGVNSPLHF; CDR3 DNA: TGCGCCAGCAGCCCTCGGACCCCGGCGGGGGTTAATTCACCCCTCCACTTT; D gene: .; V gene: TRBV5-1; J gene: TRBJ1-6; clone size: few
CDR3 protein: CASSVGTSGGPTSSTDTQYF; CDR3 DNA: TGCGCCAGCAGTGTCGGGACTAGCGGGGGCCCTACTTCTAGCACAGATACGCAGTATTTT; D gene: TRBD2; V gene: TRBV10-1; J gene: TRBJ2-3; clone size: once
CDR3 protein: CASSPGTGAYGYTF; CDR3 DNA: TGCGCCAGCAGCCCCGGGACAGGGGCCTATGGCTACACCTTC; D gene: TRBD1; V gene: TRBV4-3; J gene: TRBJ1-2; clone size: .
CDR3 protein: CASSSQGVVDPIAEDTQYF; CDR3 DNA: TGTGCCAGCAGTTCACAGGGAGTGGTTGATCCGATCGCCGAAGATACGCAGTATTTT; D gene: .; V gene: TRBV6-2/TRBV6-3; J gene: TRBJ2-3; clone size: .
CDR3 protein: CASSPDRSYTDTQYF; CDR3 DNA: TGCGCCAGCAGCCCGGACAGGTCATACACAGATACGCAGTATTTT; D gene: TRBD1; V gene: TRBV5-1; J gene: TRBJ2-3; clone size: .
CDR3 protein: CASSLAGNTDTQYF; CDR3 DNA: TGCGCCAGCAGCTTGGCAGGAAACACAGATACGCAGTATTTT; D gene: .; V gene: TRBV5-1; J gene: TRBJ2-3; clone size: .
CDR3 protein: CASSRAGGGPDTQYF; CDR3 DNA: TGCGCCAGCAGTCGGGCTGGCGGGGGGCCAGATACGCAGTATTTT; D gene: TRBD2; V gene: TRBV5-1; J gene: TRBJ2-3; clone size: once
CDR3 protein: CATTPTVINTEAFF; CDR3 DNA: TGTGCCACCACACCGACAGTCATCAACACTGAAGCTTTCTTT; D gene: .; V gene: TRBV19; J gene: TRBJ1-1; clone size: .
CDR3 protein: CASVQGLGSPLHF; CDR3 DNA: TGTGCCAGCGTACAGGGTTTGGGTTCACCCCTCCACTTT; D gene: .; V gene: TRBV6-6; J gene: TRBJ1-6; clone size: .
CDR3 protein: CASSRTGGASTGELFF; CDR3 DNA: TGTGCCAGCAGCCGAACAGGGGGCGCATCCACCGGGGAGCTGTTTTTT; D gene: TRBD1; V gene: TRBV4-2; J gene: TRBJ2-2; clone size: .
CDR3 protein: CAWSSNRGGKLFF; CDR3 DNA: TGTGCCTGGAGCTCAAACAGGGGTGGAAAACTGTTTTTT; D gene: TRBD1; V gene: TRBV30; J gene: TRBJ1-4; clone size: .
CDR3 protein: CASTPGAGGYEQYF; CDR3 DNA: TGTGCCAGCACCCCCGGCGCAGGTGGTTACGAGCAGTACTTC; D gene: .; V gene: TRBV6-5; J gene: TRBJ2-7; clone size: .
CDR3 protein: CASSETSGGTNEKLFF; CDR3 DNA: TGTGCCAGCAGTGAGACGAGCGGAGGAACTAATGAAAAACTGTTTTTT; D gene: .; V gene: TRBV28; J gene: TRBJ1-4; clone size: .
CDR3 protein: CASSSAQGANVLTF; CDR3 DNA: TGCGCCAGCAGCTCCGCTCAGGGGGCCAACGTCCTGACTTTC; D gene: .; V gene: TRBV5-1; J gene: TRBJ2-6; clone size: .
CDR3 protein: CASSRRDSHSYEQYF; CDR3 DNA: TGTGCCAGCAGCAGACGGGACAGCCACTCCTACGAGCAGTACTTC; D gene: TRBD1; V gene: TRBV5-4; J gene: TRBJ2-7; clone size: once
CDR3 protein: CASSLEGQGPYNEQFF; CDR3 DNA: TGCGCCAGCAGCCTCGAAGGACAGGGCCCCTACAATGAGCAGTTCTTC; D gene: TRBD1; V gene: TRBV5-1; J gene: TRBJ2-1; clone size: .
CDR3 protein: CASSHGVRASTDTQYF; CDR3 DNA: TGTGCCAGCAGCCATGGAGTCAGGGCTAGCACAGATACGCAGTATTTT; D gene: .; V gene: TRBV3-1/TRBV3-2; J gene: TRBJ2-3; clone size: once
CDR3 protein: CASSTLFWDRVNNEQFF; CDR3 DNA: TGTGCCAGCAGTACCCTCTTCTGGGACAGGGTGAACAATGAGCAGTTCTTC; D gene: TRBD1; V gene: TRBV28; J gene: TRBJ2-1; clone size: .
CDR3 protein: CATSDNGGYEQYF; CDR3 DNA: TGTGCCACCAGTGATAACGGGGGCTACGAGCAGTACTTC; D gene: .; V gene: TRBV24-1; J gene: TRBJ2-7; clone size: .
CDR3 protein: CAISTSGGATYEQYF; CDR3 DNA: TGTGCCATCAGTACTAGCGGGGGGGCCACCTACGAGCAGTACTTC; D gene: TRBD2; V gene: TRBV10-3; J gene: TRBJ2-7; clone size: .
CDR3 protein: CALTSGGYEQYF; CDR3 DNA: TGTGCCCTTACGAGCGGGGGCTACGAGCAGTACTTC; D gene: TRBD2; V gene: TRBV30; J gene: TRBJ2-7; clone size: .
CDR3 protein: CASSSGTSGITDTQYF; CDR3 DNA: TGCGCCAGCAGCTCGGGGACTAGCGGAATCACAGATACGCAGTATTTT; D gene: TRBD2; V gene: TRBV5-1; J gene: TRBJ2-3; clone size: .
CDR3 protein: CASSYSGGAVIEQFF; CDR3 DNA: TGTGCCAGCAGCTATAGCGGGGGGGCAGTCATTGAGCAGTTCTTC; D gene: TRBD2; V gene: TRBV7-2; J gene: TRBJ2-1; clone size: .
CDR3 protein: CASSLASRGRNTEAFF; CDR3 DNA: TGTGCCAGCAGCTTAGCGTCGAGGGGGCGGAACACTGAAGCTTTCTTT; D gene: TRBD1; V gene: TRBV7-6; J gene: TRBJ1-1; clone size: .
CDR3 protein: CASSSLGTGDTDTQYF; CDR3 DNA: TGTGCCAGCTCATCCCTCGGGACAGGAGACACAGATACGCAGTATTTT; D gene: TRBD1; V gene: TRBV18; J gene: TRBJ2-3; clone size: .
CDR3 protein: CASSSGRASTGELFF; CDR3 DNA: TGTGCCAGCTCTAGCGGGAGGGCCAGCACCGGGGAGCTGTTTTTT; D gene: TRBD2; V gene: TRBV6-5; J gene: TRBJ2-2; clone size: few
CDR3 protein: CASSLPLLSEAFF; CDR3 DNA: TGTGCCAGCAGTCTCCCCTTACTCTCTGAAGCTTTCTTT; D gene: .; V gene: TRBV28; J gene: TRBJ1-1; clone size: .
CDR3 protein: CASSPEGQSTDTQYF; CDR3 DNA: TGTGCCAGCAGCCCAGAGGGACAGAGCACAGATACGCAGTATTTT; D gene: TRBD1; V gene: TRBV7-8; J gene: TRBJ2-3; clone size: .
CDR3 protein: CASSQDEGERSYNSPLHF; CDR3 DNA: TGCGCCAGCAGCCAAGATGAAGGGGAAAGGTCCTATAATTCACCCCTCCACTTT; D gene: .; V gene: TRBV4-1; J gene: TRBJ1-6; clone size: .
CDR3 protein: CASNSQTGMERQHF; CDR3 DNA: TGTGCCAGCAACTCCCAGACAGGGATGGAGCGCCAGCATTTT; D gene: TRBD1; V gene: TRBV6-5; J gene: TRBJ1-5; clone size: .
CDR3 protein: CASSASTGPTGELFF; CDR3 DNA: TGTGCCAGCAGTGCCTCTACAGGGCCCACCGGGGAGCTGTTTTTT; D gene: .; V gene: TRBV25-1; J gene: TRBJ2-2; clone size: .
CDR3 protein: CASSRQGTSSGANVLTF; CDR3 DNA: TGTGCCAGTAGCCGACAGGGGACCTCCTCTGGGGCCAACGTCCTGACTTTC; D gene: TRBD1; V gene: TRBV19; J gene: TRBJ2-6; clone size: .
CDR3 protein: CASGEGLYNEQFF; CDR3 DNA: TGCGCGAGCGGGGAGGGACTGTACAATGAGCAGTTCTTC; D gene: TRBD2; V gene: TRBV5-1; J gene: TRBJ2-1; clone size: .
CDR3 protein: CASSLRDRSEKLFF; CDR3 DNA: TGCGCCAGCAGCTTACGGGACAGGAGCGAAAAACTGTTTTTT; D gene: TRBD1; V gene: TRBV5-1; J gene: TRBJ1-4; clone size: few
CDR3 protein: CASSLKLAQLTLNTEAFF; CDR3 DNA: TGTGCCAGCAGCTTGAAGCTTGCCCAGCTGACTTTGAACACTGAAGCTTTCTTT; D gene: .; V gene: TRBV5-4; J gene: TRBJ1-1; clone size: .
CDR3 protein: CAWSPPGGTQRFFHEQYF; CDR3 DNA: TGTGCCTGGAGTCCCCCCGGAGGGACTCAAAGATTCTTCCACGAGCAGTACTTC; D gene: .; V gene: TRBV30; J gene: TRBJ2-7; clone size: .
CDR3 protein: CAWSGFGLSGETQYF; CDR3 DNA: TGTGCCTGGAGTGGATTTGGGCTGTCAGGGGAGACCCAGTACTTC; D gene: .; V gene: TRBV30; J gene: TRBJ2-5; clone size: .
CDR3 protein: CASSIAGVGNQPQHF; CDR3 DNA: TGTGCCAGTAGTATAGCGGGGGTAGGCAATCAGCCCCAGCATTTT; D gene: .; V gene: TRBV19; J gene: TRBJ1-5; clone size: .
CDR3 protein: CASSTTSGAYEQYF; CDR3 DNA: TGTGCCAGCAGCACGACTAGCGGGGCCTACGAGCAGTACTTC; D gene: TRBD2; V gene: TRBV6-2/TRBV6-3; J gene: TRBJ2-7; clone size: few
CDR3 protein: CAISEVPGHGNTIYF; CDR3 DNA: TGTGCCATCAGTGAGGTTCCAGGGCACGGAAACACCATATATTTT; D gene: .; V gene: TRBV10-3; J gene: TRBJ1-3; clone size: .
CDR3 protein: CAAGGVGQPQHF; CDR3 DNA: TGTGCAGCAGGGGGAGTGGGCCAGCCCCAGCATTTT; D gene: TRBD1; V gene: TRBV7-8; J gene: TRBJ1-5; clone size: .
CDR3 protein: CASSLGLAGVRSTDTQYF; CDR3 DNA: TGCGCCAGCAGCCTAGGACTAGCGGGGGTAAGGAGCACAGATACGCAGTATTTT; D gene: TRBD2; V gene: TRBV5-1; J gene: TRBJ2-3; clone size: .
CDR3 protein: CASSQMRSGGAGEQFF; CDR3 DNA: TGTGCCAGCAGCCAAATGCGTAGCGGGGGGGCCGGCGAGCAGTTCTTC; D gene: TRBD2; V gene: TRBV3-1/TRBV3-2; J gene: TRBJ2-1; clone size: .
CDR3 protein: CASSVGLLAGVQETQYF; CDR3 DNA: TGTGCCAGCAGCGTAGGTCTACTAGCGGGGGTCCAAGAGACCCAGTACTTC; D gene: TRBD2; V gene: TRBV9; J gene: TRBJ2-5; clone size: .